A selection of T cell receptor beta chains follows, all from one sample in a study of T cell repertoires in cytomegalovirus infection. TCRdb reprocessed the reads via MiXCR and lists one record per CDR3 protein. In the table there are fewer than 130,000 distinct CDR3 sequences, less than 55% of which are singletons. The antigens for these receptors are not known. The sample consisted of CD8+ T cells from cultured PBMCs, taken from culture after CMV antigen stimulation. Receptors originate from a human donor in good health (CMV status not recorded). Some clones in this sample may be carry-over from other donors' samples. The CDR3 runs from the conserved cysteine through the conserved F or W. Each record gives: D gene, clone size, V gene, J gene, CDR3 DNA, CDR3 protein. D genes are given only for firm matches. A row's size may be missing; if present it is once, few, many or a size class.

D gene: NA; clone size: many; V gene: TRBV12-3/TRBV12-4; J gene: TRBJ2-1; CDR3 DNA: TGTGCCAGCACCACGGGACTCCGCTACAATGAGCAGTTCTTC; CDR3 protein: CASTTGLRYNEQFF
D gene: TRBD1; clone size: many; V gene: TRBV28; J gene: TRBJ1-2; CDR3 DNA: TGTGCCAGCACTCTTTCCCTCGGGACAGGAAACTATGGCTACACCTTC; CDR3 protein: CASTLSLGTGNYGYTF
D gene: NA; clone size: NA; V gene: TRBV6-5; J gene: TRBJ2-7; CDR3 DNA: TGTGCCAGCAGTTACTCGGGGGGCGGGGAGTACGAGCAGTACTTC; CDR3 protein: CASSYSGGGEYEQYF
D gene: NA; clone size: few; V gene: TRBV13; J gene: TRBJ1-2; CDR3 DNA: TGTGCCAGCAGCTCAGACGGAAACCCCGGCTACACCTTC; CDR3 protein: CASSSDGNPGYTF
D gene: NA; clone size: NA; V gene: TRBV6-6; J gene: TRBJ1-1; CDR3 DNA: TGTGCCACCAGGGTTTCGGACACTGAAGCTTTCTTT; CDR3 protein: CATRVSDTEAFF
D gene: TRBD1; clone size: few; V gene: TRBV6-1; J gene: TRBJ2-7; CDR3 DNA: TGTGCCAGCAGCCCGACAGGGAGCTACGAGCAGTACTTC; CDR3 protein: CASSPTGSYEQYF
D gene: TRBD1; clone size: few; V gene: TRBV20-1; J gene: TRBJ1-1; CDR3 DNA: TGCAGTGCTAGAGATTGGACAGGGGCGGTTTCCACTGAAGCTTTCTTT; CDR3 protein: CSARDWTGAVSTEAFF
D gene: NA; clone size: NA; V gene: TRBV7-9; J gene: TRBJ2-7; CDR3 DNA: TGTGCCAGCAGCTTATTTAGCAGGGATAACGACGAGCAGTACTTC; CDR3 protein: CASSLFSRDNDEQYF
D gene: TRBD2; clone size: NA; V gene: TRBV28; J gene: TRBJ2-3; CDR3 DNA: TGTGCCAGCAGTTTTGGGCGGGGGGGCACAGATACGCAGTATTTT; CDR3 protein: CASSFGRGGTDTQYF
D gene: NA; clone size: many; V gene: TRBV7-8; J gene: TRBJ1-4; CDR3 DNA: TGTGCCAGCAGCCAAATCGATCGGGCAGGGAATGAAAAACTGTTTTTT; CDR3 protein: CASSQIDRAGNEKLFF
D gene: TRBD2; clone size: NA; V gene: TRBV19; J gene: TRBJ2-1; CDR3 DNA: TGTGCCAGTAGCTACCTAGCGGAGTATACCTACAATGAGCAGTTCTTC; CDR3 protein: CASSYLAEYTYNEQFF
D gene: NA; clone size: NA; V gene: TRBV7-9; J gene: TRBJ2-3; CDR3 DNA: TGTGCCAGCACCGAGGGGGAAGATACGCAGTATTTT; CDR3 protein: CASTEGEDTQYF
D gene: NA; clone size: NA; V gene: TRBV14; J gene: TRBJ1-2; CDR3 DNA: TGTGCCAGCAGCCAAGATTATTCTAACTATGGCTACACCTTC; CDR3 protein: CASSQDYSNYGYTF
D gene: NA; clone size: NA; V gene: TRBV3-1; J gene: TRBJ2-3; CDR3 DNA: TGTGCCAGCAGTTCCTCCGAACGGGCCCAGGGCCCAGATACGCAGTATTTT; CDR3 protein: CASSSSERAQGPDTQYF
D gene: TRBD1; clone size: NA; V gene: TRBV4-1; J gene: TRBJ2-7; CDR3 DNA: TGCGCCAGCAGCCAAAGAGCTGACAGGGCATCTACTGAGCAGTACTTC; CDR3 protein: CASSQRADRASTEQYF
D gene: TRBD2; clone size: few; V gene: TRBV20-1; J gene: TRBJ2-1; CDR3 DNA: TGCAGTGCCGAAAATGCTGGACTAGCGGTTTCCTACAATGAGCAGTTCTTC; CDR3 protein: CSAENAGLAVSYNEQFF
D gene: TRBD1; clone size: few; V gene: TRBV19; J gene: TRBJ1-5; CDR3 DNA: TGTGCCAGTAGCTGGACAGGGGGCTCTCAGCCCCAGCATTTT; CDR3 protein: CASSWTGGSQPQHF
D gene: NA; clone size: NA; V gene: TRBV7-2; J gene: TRBJ2-1; CDR3 DNA: TGTGCCAGCAGCCCCACAGGAAGTTACAATGAGCAGTTCTTC; CDR3 protein: CASSPTGSYNEQFF
D gene: NA; clone size: NA; V gene: TRBV2; J gene: TRBJ1-1; CDR3 DNA: TGTGCCACCGTGCAGCTGGACCGAATGAACACTGAAGCTTTCTTT; CDR3 protein: CATVQLDRMNTEAFF
D gene: NA; clone size: many; V gene: TRBV7-2; J gene: TRBJ1-6; CDR3 DNA: TGTGCCAGCAGCTTACCCCCTTGGGTTGAGAGATTTAAGTCACCCCTCCACTTT; CDR3 protein: CASSLPPWVERFKSPLHF
D gene: NA; clone size: NA; V gene: TRBV7-2; J gene: TRBJ1-4; CDR3 DNA: TGTGCCAGCAGCCAACTGTGGCTTAATGAAAAACTGTTTTTT; CDR3 protein: CASSQLWLNEKLFF
D gene: TRBD2; clone size: few; V gene: TRBV2; J gene: TRBJ2-1; CDR3 DNA: TGTGCCAGCAGTGCGCGGGGGTCTGACTACAATGAGCAGTTCTTC; CDR3 protein: CASSARGSDYNEQFF
D gene: NA; clone size: few; V gene: TRBV5-6; J gene: TRBJ1-1; CDR3 DNA: TGTGCCAGCAGGACACTCTCGAACACTGAAGCTTTCTTT; CDR3 protein: CASRTLSNTEAFF
D gene: NA; clone size: NA; V gene: TRBV19; J gene: TRBJ2-1; CDR3 DNA: TGTGCCAGTAGTCGCGGGCGGTTGTCCTACAATGAGCAGTTCTTC; CDR3 protein: CASSRGRLSYNEQFF
D gene: TRBD1; clone size: NA; V gene: TRBV6-2/TRBV6-3; J gene: TRBJ2-2; CDR3 DNA: TGTGCCAGCACCTACGGGCCAGGGGGCGACTACACCGGGGAGCTGTTTTTT; CDR3 protein: CASTYGPGGDYTGELFF
D gene: NA; clone size: few; V gene: TRBV7-6; J gene: TRBJ2-6; CDR3 DNA: TGTGCCAGCAGCCCATGGTCAAGGGAGGGGGTTGGGGCCAACGTCCTGACTTTC; CDR3 protein: CASSPWSREGVGANVLTF
D gene: TRBD1; clone size: NA; V gene: TRBV6-6; J gene: TRBJ1-2; CDR3 DNA: TGTGCCAGCAGTTACTCGACAGGGGGCAACTATGGCTACACCTTC; CDR3 protein: CASSYSTGGNYGYTF
D gene: TRBD2; clone size: NA; V gene: TRBV14; J gene: TRBJ2-7; CDR3 DNA: TGTGCCAGCAGTACTACCGGGGGACTAGCGGGGACTCAATCCTACGAGCAGTACTTC; CDR3 protein: CASSTTGGLAGTQSYEQYF
D gene: TRBD1; clone size: few; V gene: TRBV7-6; J gene: TRBJ2-1; CDR3 DNA: TGTGCCAGCAGCTTCCCGGGACAGGCGTACAATGAGCAGTTCTTC; CDR3 protein: CASSFPGQAYNEQFF
D gene: TRBD2; clone size: NA; V gene: TRBV11-1; J gene: TRBJ2-3; CDR3 DNA: TGTGCCAGCAGCCTATGGACTAGCGGGGATACGCAGTATTTT; CDR3 protein: CASSLWTSGDTQYF